Ten or more counts support the clone carrying this T cell receptor (beta chain). Amplification targeted TCR beta CDR3 regions from RNA transcripts. Carried out on the TCR CDR3, a first-round RT-PCR used the HTBI primer set. Each CDR3 protein is one row after TCRdb ran MiXCR on the multiplex PCR reads. There are some 760,000 distinct CDR3 sequences in the sample; 13% to 15% occur only once, and about a tenth lies in the top ten. The sample originates from a study of T cells in Graves' hyperthyroidism and ophthalmopathy. CDR3 length equals 14 residues. The ends were cut back, 3 bases at V and 1 base at J, with 9 bases in the middle.

This clonotype was obtained from a woman between 18 and 29 years old with Graves' hyperthyroidism. The sequenced sample was blood. The chain is built from TRBV12-3 or TRBV12-4 and TRBJ1-2; no reliable D call. CDR3 nucleotides: TGTGCCAGCAGTTTGGACTCCCTTAACTATGGCTACACCTTC. Translating gives CASSLDSLNYGYTF.